This T cell receptor (beta chain) was sequenced for a study of identical twins. MiXCR, run by TCRdb on the 5' RACE reads, gives a single entry per CDR3 protein. This sample has 300,000 to 400,000 distinct CDR3 sequences, with about 9% found just once. This CDR3 is built from 16 residues. V shed 4 bases, J shed 0 bases, and the junction held 5 bases outside the gene matches. From germline, CDR1 is SGHVS and CDR2 FNYEAQ. The sequence derives from a woman aged 50 to 60 in good health. Material for sequencing was naive T cells sorted from blood. The genes are TRBV7-6 and TRBJ2-3; 9 nucleotides match TRBD2. The CDR3 nucleotides read TGTGCCAGCAGCTCCGCTAGCGGGATGAGCACAGATACGCAGTATTTT. Translated: CASSSASGMSTDTQYF.